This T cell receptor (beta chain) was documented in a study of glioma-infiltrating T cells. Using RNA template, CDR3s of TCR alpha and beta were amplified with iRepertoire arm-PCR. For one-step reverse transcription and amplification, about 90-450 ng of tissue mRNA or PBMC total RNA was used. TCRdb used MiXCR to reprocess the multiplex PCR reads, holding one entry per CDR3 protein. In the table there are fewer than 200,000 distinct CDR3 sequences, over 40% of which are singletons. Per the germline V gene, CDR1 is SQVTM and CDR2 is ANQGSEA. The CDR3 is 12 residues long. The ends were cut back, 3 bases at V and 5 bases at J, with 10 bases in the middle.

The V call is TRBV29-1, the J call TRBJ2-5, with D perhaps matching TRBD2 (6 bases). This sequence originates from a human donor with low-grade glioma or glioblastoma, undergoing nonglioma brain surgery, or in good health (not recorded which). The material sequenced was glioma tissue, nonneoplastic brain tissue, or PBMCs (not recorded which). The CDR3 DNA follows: TGCAGCGTTGACCGGGACTCGGAGACCCAGTACTTC. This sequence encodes CSVDRDSETQYF.